Reported below is one T cell receptor (beta chain). The sample originates from a study of PD-L1 blockade in urothelial cancer. Study-level background: From 2014, patients received atezolizumab, given as 1,200 mg intravenously every 3 weeks. Investigators checked blood 3 weeks (second dose) and 6 weeks after treatment start. Blood samples contained a median roughly 150,000 T cells.

Repertoires were generated with immunoSEQ multiplex PCR, while TCRdb's copy carries only in-frame clones and drops some. Counted here are tens of thousands of clones, roughly 82% occurring once; the ten biggest clones make up 9% to 9.5%. Between the trimmed V and J ends, which lost 3 bases and 0 bases, there was a span of 6 bases. Germline loops: CDR1 MNHEY, CDR2 SVGAGI. The CDR3 runs 14 residues. This TCR was sampled from a man between 65 and 80 years old with urothelial cancer. The sample was PBMCs, taken around atezolizumab (anti-PD-L1) treatment. The V call is TRBV6-5, the J call TRBJ2-1; D call uncertain. CDR3 amino acids: CASSYSSSYNEQFF. The CDR3 nucleotides are TGTGCCAGCAGTTATTCGAGCTCCTACAATGAGCAGTTCTTC.